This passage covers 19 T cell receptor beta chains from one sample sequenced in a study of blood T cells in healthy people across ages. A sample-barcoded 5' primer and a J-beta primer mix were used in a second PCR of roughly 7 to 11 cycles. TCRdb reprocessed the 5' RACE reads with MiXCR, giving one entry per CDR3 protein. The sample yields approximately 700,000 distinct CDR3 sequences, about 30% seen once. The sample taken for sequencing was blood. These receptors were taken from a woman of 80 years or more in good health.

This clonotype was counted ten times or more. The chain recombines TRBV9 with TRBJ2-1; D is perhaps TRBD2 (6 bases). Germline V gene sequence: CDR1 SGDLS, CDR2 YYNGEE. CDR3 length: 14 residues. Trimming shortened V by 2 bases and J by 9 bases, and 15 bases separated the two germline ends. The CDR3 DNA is TGTGCCAGCAGCGTGGAGGGCGGGTTTAGTGAGCAGTTCTTC. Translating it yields CASSVEGGFSEQFF.

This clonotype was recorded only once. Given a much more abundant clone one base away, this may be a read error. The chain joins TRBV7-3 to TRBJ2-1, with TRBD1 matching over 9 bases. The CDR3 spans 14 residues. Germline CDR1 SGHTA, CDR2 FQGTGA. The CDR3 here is CSSMTGTGSNEQFF. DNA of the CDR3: TGTTCCAGCATGACCGGGACAGGGTCGAATGAGCAGTTCTTC.

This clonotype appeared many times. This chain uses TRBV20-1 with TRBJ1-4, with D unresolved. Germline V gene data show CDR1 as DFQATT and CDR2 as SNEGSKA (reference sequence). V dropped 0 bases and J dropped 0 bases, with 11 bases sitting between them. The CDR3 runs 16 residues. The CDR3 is CSARDLGTSTNEKLFF. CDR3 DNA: TGCAGTGCTAGAGATCTTGGCACATCAACTAATGAAAAACTGTTTTTT.

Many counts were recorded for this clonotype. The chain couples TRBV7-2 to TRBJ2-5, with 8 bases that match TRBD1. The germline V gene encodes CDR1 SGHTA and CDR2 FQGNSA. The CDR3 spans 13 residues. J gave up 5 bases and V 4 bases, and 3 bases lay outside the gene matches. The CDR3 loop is CASSWGQVETQYF. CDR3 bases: TGTGCCAGCAGCTGGGGACAGGTCGAGACCCAGTACTTC.

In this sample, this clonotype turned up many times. CDR3 region: CASRRQATSSYNEQFF. CDR3 in DNA: TGTGCCAGCAGAAGACAGGCAACGAGCTCCTACAATGAGCAGTTCTTC. The chain is built from TRBV6-5 and TRBJ2-1, with D possibly TRBD1 on 6 matching bases. Germline lookup yields CDR1 MNHEY and CDR2 SVGAGI. This CDR3 has 16 amino acids. Trimming took 6 bases from V and 0 from J, leaving 15 bases between them.

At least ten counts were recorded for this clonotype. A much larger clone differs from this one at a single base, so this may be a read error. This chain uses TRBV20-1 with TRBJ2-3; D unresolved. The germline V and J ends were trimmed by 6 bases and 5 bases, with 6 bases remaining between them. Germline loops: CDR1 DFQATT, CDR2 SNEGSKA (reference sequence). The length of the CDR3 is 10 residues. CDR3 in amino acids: CSALGDTQYF. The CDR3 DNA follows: TGCAGTGCCCTAGGAGATACGCAGTATTTT.

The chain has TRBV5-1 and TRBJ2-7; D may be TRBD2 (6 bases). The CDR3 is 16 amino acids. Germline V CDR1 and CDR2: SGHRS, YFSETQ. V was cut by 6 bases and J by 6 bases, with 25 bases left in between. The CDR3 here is CASNARNAGSGSEQYF. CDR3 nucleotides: TGCGCCAGCAACGCCCGAAACGCGGGGAGCGGGTCCGAGCAGTACTTC.

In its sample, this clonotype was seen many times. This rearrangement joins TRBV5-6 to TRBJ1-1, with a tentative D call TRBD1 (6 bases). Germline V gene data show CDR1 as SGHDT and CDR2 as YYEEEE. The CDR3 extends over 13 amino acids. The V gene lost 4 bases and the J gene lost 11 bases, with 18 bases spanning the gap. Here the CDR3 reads CASSPWGGQVAFF. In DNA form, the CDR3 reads TGTGCCAGCAGCCCCTGGGGGGGGCAAGTGGCTTTCTTT.

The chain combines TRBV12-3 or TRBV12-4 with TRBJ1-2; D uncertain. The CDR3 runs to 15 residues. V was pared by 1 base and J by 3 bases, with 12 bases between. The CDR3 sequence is CASSLGGDLDYGYTF. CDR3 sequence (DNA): TGTGCCAGCAGTTTAGGGGGTGACCTCGACTATGGCTACACCTTC.

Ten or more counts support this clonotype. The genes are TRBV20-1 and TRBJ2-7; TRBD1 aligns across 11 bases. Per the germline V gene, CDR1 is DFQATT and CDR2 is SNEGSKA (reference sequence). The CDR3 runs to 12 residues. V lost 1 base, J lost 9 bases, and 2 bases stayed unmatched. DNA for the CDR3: TGCAGTGCTAGAGGGGACAGGGGGAGGCAGTACTTC. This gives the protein CSARGDRGRQYF.

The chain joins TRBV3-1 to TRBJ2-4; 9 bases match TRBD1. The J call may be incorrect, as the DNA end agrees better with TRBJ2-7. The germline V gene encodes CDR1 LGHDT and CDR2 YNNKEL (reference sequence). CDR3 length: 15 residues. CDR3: CASTLQGAVYYEQYF. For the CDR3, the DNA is TGTGCCAGTACCCTACAGGGGGCCGTTTACTACGAGCAGTACTTC.

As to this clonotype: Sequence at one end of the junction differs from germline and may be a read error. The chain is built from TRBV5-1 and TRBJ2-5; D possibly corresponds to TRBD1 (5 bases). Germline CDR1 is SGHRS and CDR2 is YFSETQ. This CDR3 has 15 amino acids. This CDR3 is CASSLIGRATEAQYF. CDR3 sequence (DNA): TGCGCCAGCAGCTTGATAGGAAGGGCGACAGAGGCCCAGTACTTC.

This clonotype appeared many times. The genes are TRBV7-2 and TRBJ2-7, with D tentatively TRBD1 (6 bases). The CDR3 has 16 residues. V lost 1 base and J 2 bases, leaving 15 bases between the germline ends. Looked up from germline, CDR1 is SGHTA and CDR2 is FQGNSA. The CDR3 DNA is TGTGCCAGCAGCTTAGGTCCTAACAGGGTTGCCTACGAGCAGTACTTC. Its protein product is CASSLGPNRVAYEQYF.

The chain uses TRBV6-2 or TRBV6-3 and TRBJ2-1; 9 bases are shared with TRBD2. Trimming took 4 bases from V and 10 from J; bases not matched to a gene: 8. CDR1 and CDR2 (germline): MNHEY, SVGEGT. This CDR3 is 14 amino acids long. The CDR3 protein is CASSFGGGAGEQFF. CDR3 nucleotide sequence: TGTGCCAGCAGTTTCGGCGGGGGGGCGGGAGAGCAGTTCTTC.

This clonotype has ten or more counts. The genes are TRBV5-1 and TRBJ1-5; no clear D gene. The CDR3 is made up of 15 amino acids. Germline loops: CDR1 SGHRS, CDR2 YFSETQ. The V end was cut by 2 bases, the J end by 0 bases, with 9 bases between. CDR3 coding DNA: TGCGCCAGCAGCTTAGACGGAAATAGCAATCAGCCCCAGCATTTT. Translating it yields CASSLDGNSNQPQHF.

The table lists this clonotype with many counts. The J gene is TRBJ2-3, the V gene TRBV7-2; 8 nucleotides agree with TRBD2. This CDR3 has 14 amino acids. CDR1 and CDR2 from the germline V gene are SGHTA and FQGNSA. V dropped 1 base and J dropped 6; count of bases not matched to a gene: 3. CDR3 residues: CASSLGVAGDTQYF. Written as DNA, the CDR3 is TGTGCCAGCAGCTTAGGGGTAGCGGGGGATACGCAGTATTTT.

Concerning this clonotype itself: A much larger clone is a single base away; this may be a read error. The CDR3 DNA sequence: TGTGCCAGCAGCCCACCCGGGCTTAGCTCCTACAATGAGCAGTACTTC. Translated: CASSPPGLSSYNEQYF. J is TRBJ2-1 and V is TRBV7-6, with no clear D. The DNA end is a closer match to TRBJ2-7, so the J assignment may be wrong. Germline V gives CDR1 SGHVS, CDR2 FNYEAQ. The CDR3 covers 16 residues.

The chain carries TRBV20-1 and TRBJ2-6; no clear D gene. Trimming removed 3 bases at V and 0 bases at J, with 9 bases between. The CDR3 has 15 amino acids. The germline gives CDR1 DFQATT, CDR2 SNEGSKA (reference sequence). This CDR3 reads CSASRSHSGANVLTF. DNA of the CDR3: TGCAGTGCTAGCCGCAGCCACTCTGGGGCCAACGTCCTGACTTTC.

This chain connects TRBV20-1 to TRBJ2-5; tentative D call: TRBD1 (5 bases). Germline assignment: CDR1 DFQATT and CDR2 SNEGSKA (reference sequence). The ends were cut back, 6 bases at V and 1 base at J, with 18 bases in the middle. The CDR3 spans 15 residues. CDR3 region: CSAPTAIGPQETQYF. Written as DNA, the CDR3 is TGCAGTGCGCCGACAGCGATAGGTCCCCAAGAGACCCAGTACTTC.